The 2 T cell receptor beta chains below come from one sample, sequenced in a study of shared clonotypes between healthy human individuals. The table came from immunoSEQ multiplex PCR; TCRdb's copy has only in-frame clones and leaves some out. The sample includes 2 million to 2.5 million clones, around 95% seen only once; the top ten take roughly 0.13%. Material: naive CD4+ T cells sorted from blood. The sample's subset: CD45RA+ positively selected. The receptors originated from a young man in good health.

The chain employs TRBV6-5 and TRBJ1-2; D is unresolved. The germline V gene encodes CDR1 MNHEY and CDR2 SVGAGI. CDR3 length equals 15 residues. Trimming stripped 3 bases from V and 4 bases from J, with 15 bases between. The DNA of the CDR3 is TGTGCCAGCAGTTATATTGGAGGGTCTACCTATGGCTACACCTTC. It codes for CASSYIGGSTYGYTF.

Comment on this clone: Other nucleotide sequences from this sample produce the same CDR3. The CDR3 here is CASSLTGEETQYF. The CDR3 bases are TGTGCCAGCAGCTTGACGGGGGAAGAGACCCAGTACTTC. This rearrangement joins TRBV5-4 to TRBJ2-5; D perhaps matches TRBD2 (6 bases). The germline CDR1 and CDR2 sequences are SGHNT and YYREEE (reference sequence). The CDR3 is 13 amino acids. The V and J ends lost 1 base and 3 bases respectively, with 7 bases between them.